What follows is one T cell receptor (beta chain) and its context. This clonotype was observed a few times. This receptor's antigen is unknown. Base quality data are lacking; no much larger clone is found one base away. As encoded in the germline V gene (reference sequence), CDR1 is LGHDT while CDR2 is YNNKEL. Trimming takes 1 base from V and 4 bases from J, and the germline ends sit 14 bases apart. There are 15 amino acids in the CDR3, from cysteine to phenylalanine inclusive. Only the CDR3 portion is preserved as DNA: 45 bases, with reading frame beginning at the first base. Every donor was a healthy Caucasian. The library came from 5' RACE. Sequenced on an Illumina HiSeq 2000. Template switching introduced a universal primer binding site; the final cDNA contained a unique molecular identifier, enabling accurate counting of TCR cDNA molecules. First-strand cDNA for TCR alpha and beta chains was synthesized from specific primers in the conserved constant-segment region. To control for contamination, each cDNA library was double barcoded with a SMART-Mk sample barcode plus Illumina barcodes. TruSeq adapter sequences along with Illumina sample barcodes were introduced in two successive PCR steps. TCR alpha and beta cDNA libraries were sequenced on the Illumina HiSeq platform with custom primers. For the original study's pipeline: Unique molecular identifiers were extracted from raw reads with MiGEC, and CDR3 positions were determined with MiXCR. Recombination models were inferred per individual with the repgenHMM and IGoR tools using an EM algorithm. Shared clonotypes were analyzed with the tcR package in R, and sharing was normalized by the product of cloneset sizes. To study raw recombination free of thymic and clonal selection effects, out-of-frame nonproductive sequences were analyzed. TCRdb ran its own pipeline on the public reads, namely fastp trimming at Q25 and MiXCR clone calling, and kept in-frame beta chains. Every CDR3 protein is listed once, alongside the most common genes and DNA of its rows. These V and J calls are TCRdb output, not the study's own analysis. This sample holds roughly 1.6 million distinct CDR3 sequences; less than 35% were observed only once. 0.25% to 0.3% of the sample is taken by the ten largest.

These data come from a study of identical twins (dated by TCRdb to 2016 to 2018). Study-wide context: The study deep-sequenced TCR alpha and beta repertoires from monozygotic twins, unrelated adults of various ages and cord blood to test whether fetal clonotypes persist. To rule out contamination, the twin experiments were replicated at different times with different library preparation protocols.

General conclusions and limits of the study: Excess twin sharing in beta out-of-frame sequences was weaker because fewer shared sequences lowered the signal-to-noise ratio. Fewer insertions were carried by abundant cord blood beta clonotypes; a weaker similar trend was observed in young adult naive repertoires, while no such trend was observed in memory repertoires. Because the same donors could not be followed over many years, the conclusions relied on cross-sectional statistical analysis. In monozygotic twins, recombination models systematically underestimated out-of-frame TCR alpha sharing, but the models matched the sharing seen between unrelated individuals. Out-of-frame TCR alpha sequences shared between twins showed an excess of low generation-probability sequences compared with coincidental sharing between unrelated individuals. Invariant T cells such as MAIT and iNKT could partly confound zero-insertion analyses, although diverse VJ usage argued against such confounding for most clonotypes.

Sequenced input: cord blood. This receptor chain uses TRBV3-1 and TRBJ2-7; TRBD1 is a possible D gene, resting on 6 matching bases. The sequence was obtained from a newborn girl in good health. The DNA is TGTGCCAGCAGCCAAGGGTGGCAGGGGCGGTACGAGCAGTACTTC. Its amino acids are CASSQGWQGRYEQYF.